This note documents a single T cell receptor (beta chain) sequence. Its target is not known. V gave up 3 bases and J gave up 2 bases; unmatched junction bases: 8. The CDR3 sequence is 16 residues long. The germline V gene has CDR1 LGHNA and CDR2 YNFKEQ. This sample is part of a study of T cells in tuberculosis. Findings of the study overall: Active tuberculosis patients had shorter CDR3-alpha; the beta difference was nonsignificant.

On average around 95,000 T cells per donor were immunosequenced. TCRdb's table, derived via immunoSEQ multiplex PCR, lists solely in-frame clones and lacks some. The table records roughly 34,000 clones, 95% to 96% of them present only once. This chain joins TRBV4-2 and TRBJ2-7; 9 bases line up with TRBD2. This clonotype originated in a donor aged 10 to 29 with latent tuberculosis or without tuberculosis infection. Sequencing input: PBMCs. The chain's CDR3 is CASSQNSGSFTYEQYF. The CDR3 bases are TGTGCCAGCAGCCAGAATAGCGGGAGTTTCACCTACGAGCAGTACTTC.